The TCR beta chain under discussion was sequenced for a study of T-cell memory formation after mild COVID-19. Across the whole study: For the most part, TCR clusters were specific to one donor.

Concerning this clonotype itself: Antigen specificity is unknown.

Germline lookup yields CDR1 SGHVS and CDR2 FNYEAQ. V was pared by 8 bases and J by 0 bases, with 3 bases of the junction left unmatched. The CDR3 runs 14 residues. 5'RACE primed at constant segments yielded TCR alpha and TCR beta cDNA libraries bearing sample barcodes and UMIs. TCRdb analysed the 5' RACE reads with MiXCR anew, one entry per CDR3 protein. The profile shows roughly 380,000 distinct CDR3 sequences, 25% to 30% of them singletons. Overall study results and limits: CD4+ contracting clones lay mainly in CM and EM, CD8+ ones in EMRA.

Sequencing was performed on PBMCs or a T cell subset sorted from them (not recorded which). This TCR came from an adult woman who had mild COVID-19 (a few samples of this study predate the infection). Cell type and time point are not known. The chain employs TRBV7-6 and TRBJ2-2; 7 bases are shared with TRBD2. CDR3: CASARGANTGELFF. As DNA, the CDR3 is TGTGCCAGCGCCCGGGGGGCGAACACCGGGGAGCTGTTTTTT.